A selection of T cell receptor beta chains follows, all from one sample in a study of CD8 T cells in ankylosing spondylitis. TCRdb ran MiXCR on the 5' RACE reads and lists one entry per CDR3 protein. Here the sample spans 200,000 to 250,000 distinct CDR3 sequences, approximately 24% being singletons. Specimen: blood, either unsorted or a sorted T cell fraction (not recorded which). Receptors originate from a male donor with ankylosing spondylitis or in good health (not recorded which). The CDR3 runs from the conserved cysteine through the conserved F or W. The D gene is left open where the match is weak. Part of the rows lack a size; the others show once, few, many or a class for expanded clones.

size	D	J	V	CDR3	DNA
NA	TRBD1	TRBJ1-4	TRBV7-9	CASSSRTGGSEKLFF	TGTGCCAGCAGCTCACGGACAGGGGGCAGCGAAAAACTGTTTTTT
NA	NA	TRBJ2-5	TRBV20-1	CSASGLPSSQETQYF	TGCAGTGCTAGCGGACTACCGTCGTCGCAAGAGACCCAGTACTTC
many	TRBD2	TRBJ2-1	TRBV2	CASSFRLAGGEEQFF	TGTGCCAGCAGTTTTAGACTAGCGGGAGGGGAGGAGCAGTTCTTC
many	NA	TRBJ2-5	TRBV5-1	CASSLASGSQETQYF	TGCGCCAGCAGCTTGGCCTCGGGCAGCCAAGAGACCCAGTACTTC
many	NA	TRBJ1-5	TRBV24-1	CATSRLCNQPQHF	TGTGCCACCTCCAGGTTGTGCAATCAGCCCCAGCATTTT
few	NA	TRBJ2-5	TRBV4-3	CASSQDAGMETQYF	TGCGCCAGCAGCCAAGATGCGGGTATGGAGACCCAGTACTTC
NA	NA	TRBJ1-1	TRBV5-1	CASSLENLSEAFF	TGCGCCAGCAGCTTGGAAAATTTGAGTGAAGCTTTCTTT
many	TRBD2	TRBJ2-3	TRBV2	CASRYSGRGGDTQYF	TGTGCCAGCAGGTATAGCGGGAGAGGCGGAGATACGCAGTATTTT
NA	NA	TRBJ1-1	TRBV29-1	CSVEGSGTMNTEAFF	TGCAGCGTTGAGGGCTCCGGGACAATGAACACTGAAGCTTTCTTT
NA	NA	TRBJ2-6	TRBV20-1	CSATTGDGSSGANVLTF	TGCAGTGCTACCACGGGGGACGGAAGCTCTGGGGCCAACGTCCTGACTTTC
NA	TRBD1	TRBJ1-1	TRBV7-9	CASSSLDRGRANTEAFF	TGTGCCAGCAGCTCCTTAGACAGGGGTCGCGCGAACACTGAAGCTTTCTTT
NA	TRBD2	TRBJ2-1	TRBV5-1	CASSLSLLAGRGSYNEQFF	TGCGCCAGCAGCTTGTCCCTCCTAGCGGGAAGAGGTTCCTACAATGAGCAGTTCTTC
many	NA	TRBJ1-5	TRBV12-3/TRBV12-4	CASSPQGSNQPQHF	TGTGCCAGCAGTCCCCAGGGTAGCAATCAGCCCCAGCATTTT
many	NA	TRBJ2-7	TRBV11-1	CASSLGRSWEQYF	TGTGCCAGCAGCTTAGGCAGGTCGTGGGAGCAGTACTTC
NA	NA	TRBJ2-1	TRBV5-1	CASSQAPYNEQFF	TGCGCCAGCAGCCAAGCGCCTTACAATGAGCAGTTCTTC
NA	NA	TRBJ1-5	TRBV2	CASSDRDGSNQPQHF	TGTGCCAGCAGTGACAGGGATGGTAGCAATCAGCCCCAGCATTTT
many	NA	TRBJ2-1	TRBV20-1	CSARKGESLNEQFF	TGCAGTGCCAGGAAGGGGGAGTCGCTGAATGAGCAGTTCTTC
many	NA	TRBJ2-7	TRBV12-3/TRBV12-4	CASSANRNTYEQYF	TGTGCCAGCAGTGCGAACAGAAATACCTACGAGCAGTACTTC
few	NA	TRBJ1-3	TRBV3-1	CASSQDMGRLVSGNTIYF	TGTGCCAGCAGCCAAGATATGGGGAGACTCGTCTCTGGAAACACCATATATTTT
NA	TRBD2	TRBJ2-7	TRBV20-1	CSARDKGLAGAEQYF	TGCAGTGCTAGAGATAAGGGCCTAGCGGGAGCCGAGCAGTACTTC
NA	TRBD2	TRBJ2-3	TRBV20-1	CSAPSPLAGGPDTQYF	TGCAGTGCCCCGTCTCCACTAGCGGGAGGGCCAGATACGCAGTATTTT
NA	TRBD2	TRBJ2-3	TRBV29-1	CSVDHLGEGTQYF	TGCAGCGTTGACCACCTCGGGGAGGGTACGCAGTATTTT
few	TRBD1	TRBJ1-1	TRBV12-3/TRBV12-4	CAGRRTGENTEAFF	TGTGCCGGGAGAAGGACAGGGGAGAACACTGAAGCTTTCTTT
many	NA	TRBJ1-2	TRBV29-1	CSAIDMGRDGYTF	TGCAGCGCGATCGACATGGGGAGAGATGGCTACACCTTC
many	NA	TRBJ2-2	TRBV5-1	CASSLEQMNTGELFF	TGCGCCAGCAGCTTGGAACAGATGAACACCGGGGAGCTGTTTTTT
many	TRBD1	TRBJ2-5	TRBV28	CASSFPGGMETQYF	TGTGCCAGCAGTTTCCCAGGGGGCATGGAGACCCAGTACTTC
many	NA	TRBJ2-7	TRBV20-1	CSAPNERIEQYF	TGCAGTGCCCCCAATGAGCGGATCGAGCAGTACTTC
NA	NA	TRBJ1-1	TRBV9	CASSVTLNTEAFF	TGTGCCAGCAGCGTAACACTCAACACTGAAGCTTTCTTT
many	NA	TRBJ2-1	TRBV4-3	CASSQTLVNEQFF	TGCGCCAGCAGCCAAACCCTAGTCAATGAGCAGTTCTTC
many	NA	TRBJ1-5	TRBV7-2	CASSSDPAPDQPQHF	TGTGCCAGCAGCTCCGACCCAGCCCCGGATCAGCCCCAGCATTTT
many	NA	TRBJ2-5	TRBV5-1	CASSPGKLQETQYF	TGCGCCAGCAGCCCCGGGAAATTACAAGAGACCCAGTACTTC
many	NA	TRBJ2-6	TRBV5-1	CASSFGSSGANVLTF	TGCGCCAGCAGCTTTGGGTCCTCTGGGGCCAACGTCCTGACTTTC
medium-sized	NA	TRBJ2-6	TRBV12-3/TRBV12-4	CASSRSSGANVLTF	TGTGCCAGCAGTCGTAGCTCTGGGGCCAACGTCCTGACTTTC
NA	NA	TRBJ2-1	TRBV18	CASSPSREIEQFF	TGTGCCAGCTCACCAAGTCGGGAGATTGAGCAGTTCTTC
many	NA	TRBJ2-3	TRBV12-3/TRBV12-4	CASSPGDTQYF	TGTGCCAGCAGTCCTGGAGATACGCAGTATTTT
NA	NA	TRBJ2-7	TRBV4-3	CASSQTKARSYEQYF	TGCGCCAGCAGCCAAACCAAGGCTAGATCCTACGAGCAGTACTTC
NA	NA	TRBJ1-5	TRBV19	CASSLQDNQPQHF	TGTGCCAGTAGCTTACAGGATAATCAGCCCCAGCATTTT
many	NA	TRBJ2-1	TRBV11-2	CASSLDIPGGNRRNEQFF	TGTGCCAGCAGCTTAGATATACCAGGCGGGAATAGACGCAATGAGCAGTTCTTC
many	NA	TRBJ2-2	TRBV10-3	CAISPYPDITGELFF	TGTGCCATCAGTCCGTACCCTGACATCACCGGGGAGCTGTTTTTT
NA	TRBD1	TRBJ2-2	TRBV12-3/TRBV12-4	CASSQTGVSGELFF	TGTGCCAGCAGCCAAACAGGGGTATCGGGGGAGCTGTTTTTT
many	NA	TRBJ1-1	TRBV5-1	CASNAGRGMNTEAFF	TGCGCCAGCAACGCAGGGAGGGGGATGAACACTGAAGCTTTCTTT